This TCR beta chain was sequenced during a study of CD8 T cells in ankylosing spondylitis. Whole-study results and caveats: What seemed typical of ankylosing spondylitis blood was a TCR beta motif built from several highly homologous variants. Clones linked to the disease showed a CD8+ phenotype. They occurred at relatively low frequencies in peripheral blood. Significant enrichment of disease-linked clones was reported in matched ankylosing spondylitis synovial fluid. Previously reported in reactive arthritis synovial fluid and blood were some of the motif variants.

V shed 3 bases, J shed 5 bases, and the junction held 4 bases outside the gene matches. CDR3 size: 14 residues. Germline V gene sequence: CDR1 LGHNA, CDR2 YSLEER. This clonotype was picked up many times. Its target is unknown. TCRdb itself ran the 5' RACE reads through MiXCR, one entry per CDR3 protein. The sample holds approximately 140,000 distinct CDR3 sequences, around 8.5% seen once. This clonotype was sampled from a male donor with ankylosing spondylitis or in good health (not recorded which). The sequencing sample was made of blood, either unsorted or a sorted T cell fraction (not recorded which). The chain links TRBV4-3 to TRBJ2-5, with TRBD1 matching over 9 bases. Here the CDR3 reads CASSQGQGKETQYF. The CDR3 DNA is TGCGCCAGCAGCCAGGGACAGGGAAAGGAGACCCAGTACTTC.